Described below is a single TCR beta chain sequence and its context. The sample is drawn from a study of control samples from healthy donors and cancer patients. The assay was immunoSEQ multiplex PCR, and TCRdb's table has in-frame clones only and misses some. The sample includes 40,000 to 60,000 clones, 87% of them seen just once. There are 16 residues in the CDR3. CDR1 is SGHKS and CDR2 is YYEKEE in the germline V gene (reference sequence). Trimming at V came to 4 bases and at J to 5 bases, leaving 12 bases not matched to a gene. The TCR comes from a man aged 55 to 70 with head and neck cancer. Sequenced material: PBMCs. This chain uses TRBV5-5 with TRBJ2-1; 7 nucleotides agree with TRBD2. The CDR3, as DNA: TGTGCCAGCAGCCTTGGGCGTAGCGGGCTAAACAATGAGCAGTTCTTC. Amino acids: CASSLGRSGLNNEQFF.